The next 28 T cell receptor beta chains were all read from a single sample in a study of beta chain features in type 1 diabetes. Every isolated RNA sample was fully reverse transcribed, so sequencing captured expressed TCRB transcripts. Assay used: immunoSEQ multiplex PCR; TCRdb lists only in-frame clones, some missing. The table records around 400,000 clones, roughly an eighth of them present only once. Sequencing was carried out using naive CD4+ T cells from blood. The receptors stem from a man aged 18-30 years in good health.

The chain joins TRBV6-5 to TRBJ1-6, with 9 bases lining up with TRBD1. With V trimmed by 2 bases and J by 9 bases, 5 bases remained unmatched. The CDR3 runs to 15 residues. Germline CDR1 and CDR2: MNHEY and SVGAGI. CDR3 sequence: CASSYGQGSSSPLHF. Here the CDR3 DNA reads TGTGCCAGCAGTTACGGACAGGGGTCAAGTTCACCCCTCCACTTT.

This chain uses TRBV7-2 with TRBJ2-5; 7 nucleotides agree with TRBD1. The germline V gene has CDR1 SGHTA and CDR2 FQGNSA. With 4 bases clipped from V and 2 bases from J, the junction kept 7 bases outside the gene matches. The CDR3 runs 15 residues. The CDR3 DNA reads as TGTGCCAGCAGCTCCTTAGGGACAGCTCAAGAGACCCAGTACTTC. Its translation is CASSSLGTAQETQYF.

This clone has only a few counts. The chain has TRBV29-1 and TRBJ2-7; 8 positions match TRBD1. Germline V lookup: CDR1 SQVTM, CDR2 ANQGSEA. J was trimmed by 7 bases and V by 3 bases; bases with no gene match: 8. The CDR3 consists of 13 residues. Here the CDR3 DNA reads TGCAGCGTTGACAGGCAGGGGGCGGGAGAGCAGTACTTC. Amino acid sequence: CSVDRQGAGEQYF.

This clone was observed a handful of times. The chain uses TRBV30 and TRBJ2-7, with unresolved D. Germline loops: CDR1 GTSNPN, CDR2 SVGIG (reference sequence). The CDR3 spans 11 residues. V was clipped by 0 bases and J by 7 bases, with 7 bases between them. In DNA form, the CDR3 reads TGTGCCTGGAGTGTAATCAGGGAGCAGTACTTC. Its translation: CAWSVIREQYF.

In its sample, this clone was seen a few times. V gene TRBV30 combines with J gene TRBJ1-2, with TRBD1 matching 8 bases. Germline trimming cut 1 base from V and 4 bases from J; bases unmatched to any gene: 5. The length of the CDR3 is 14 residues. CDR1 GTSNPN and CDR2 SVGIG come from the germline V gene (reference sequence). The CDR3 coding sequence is TGTGCCTGGAGTGGACAGGGGCCCACCTATGGCTACACCTTC. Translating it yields CAWSGQGPTYGYTF.

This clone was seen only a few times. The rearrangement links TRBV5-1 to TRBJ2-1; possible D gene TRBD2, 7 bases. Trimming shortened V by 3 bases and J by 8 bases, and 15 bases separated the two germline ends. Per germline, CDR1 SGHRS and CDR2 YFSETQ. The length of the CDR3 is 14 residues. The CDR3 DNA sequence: TGCGCCAGCAGCTGGGGGGGGGCTCGGGATGAGCAGTTCTTC. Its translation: CASSWGGARDEQFF.

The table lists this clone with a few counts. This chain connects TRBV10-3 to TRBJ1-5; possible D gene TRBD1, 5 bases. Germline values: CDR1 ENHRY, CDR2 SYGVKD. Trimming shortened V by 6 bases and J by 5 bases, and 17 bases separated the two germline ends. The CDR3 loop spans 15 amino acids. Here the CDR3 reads CAIRGDAGGDQPQHF. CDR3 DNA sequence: TGTGCCATCAGGGGGGACGCCGGAGGGGATCAGCCCCAGCATTTT.

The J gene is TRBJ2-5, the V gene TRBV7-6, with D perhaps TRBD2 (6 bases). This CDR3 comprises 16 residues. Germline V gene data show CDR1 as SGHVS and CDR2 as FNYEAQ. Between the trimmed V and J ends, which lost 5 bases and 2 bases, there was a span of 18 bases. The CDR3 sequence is CASSPLGGGIQETQYF. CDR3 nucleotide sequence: TGTGCCAGCAGCCCGCTTGGGGGAGGTATACAAGAGACCCAGTACTTC.

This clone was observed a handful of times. CDR3 loop: CSVSTGGWSYEQYF. In DNA form, the CDR3 reads TGCAGCGTCTCTACAGGGGGCTGGTCCTACGAGCAGTACTTC. The chain is built from TRBV29-1 and TRBJ2-7; 9 bases are shared with TRBD1. Germline values: CDR1 SQVTM, CDR2 ANQGSEA. This CDR3 is built from 14 residues. With 6 bases clipped from V and 1 base from J, the junction kept 7 bases outside the gene matches.

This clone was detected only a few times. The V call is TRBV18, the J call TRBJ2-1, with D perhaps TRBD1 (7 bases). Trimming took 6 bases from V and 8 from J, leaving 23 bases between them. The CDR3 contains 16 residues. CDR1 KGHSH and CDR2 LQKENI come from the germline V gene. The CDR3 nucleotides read TGTGCCAGCTCCCAAGCGGAGGGACAGACCTTTGATGAGCAGTTCTTC. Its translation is CASSQAEGQTFDEQFF.

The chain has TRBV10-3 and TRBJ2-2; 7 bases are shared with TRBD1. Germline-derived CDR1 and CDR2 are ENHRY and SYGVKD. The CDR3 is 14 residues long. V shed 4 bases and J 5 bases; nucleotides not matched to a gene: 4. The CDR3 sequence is CAISADRETGELFF. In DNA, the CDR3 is TGTGCCATCAGTGCAGACAGGGAAACCGGGGAGCTGTTTTTT.

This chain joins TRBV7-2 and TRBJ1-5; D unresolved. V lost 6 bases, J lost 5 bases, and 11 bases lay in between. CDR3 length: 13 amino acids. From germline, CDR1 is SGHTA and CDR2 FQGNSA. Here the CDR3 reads CASSPIPDQPQHF. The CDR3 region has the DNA TGTGCCAGCAGTCCAATCCCGGATCAGCCCCAGCATTTT.

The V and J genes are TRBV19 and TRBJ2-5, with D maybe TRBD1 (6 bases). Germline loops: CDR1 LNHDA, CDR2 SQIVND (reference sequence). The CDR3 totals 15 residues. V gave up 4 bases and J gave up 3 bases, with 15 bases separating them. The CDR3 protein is CASSRTGRGEETQYF. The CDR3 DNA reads TGTGCCAGTAGTAGAACAGGGCGTGGAGAAGAGACCCAGTACTTC.

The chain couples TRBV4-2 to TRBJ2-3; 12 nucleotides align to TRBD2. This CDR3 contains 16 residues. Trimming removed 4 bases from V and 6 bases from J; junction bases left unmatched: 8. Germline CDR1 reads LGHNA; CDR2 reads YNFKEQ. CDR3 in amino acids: CASSPLLAGGGDTQYF. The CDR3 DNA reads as TGTGCCAGCAGCCCATTACTAGCGGGAGGCGGGGATACGCAGTATTTT.

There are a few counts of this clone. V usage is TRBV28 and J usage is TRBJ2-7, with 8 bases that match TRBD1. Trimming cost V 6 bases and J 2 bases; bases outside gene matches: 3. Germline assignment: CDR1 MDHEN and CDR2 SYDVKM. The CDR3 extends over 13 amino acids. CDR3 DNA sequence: TGTGCCAGCAGAACGACAGGGGCCTACGAGCAGTACTTC. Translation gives CASRTTGAYEQYF. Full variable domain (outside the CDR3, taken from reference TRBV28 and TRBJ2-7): DVKVTQSSRYLVKRTGEKVFLECVQDMDHENMFWYRQDPGLGLRLIYFSYDVKMKEKGDIPEGYSVSREKKERFSLILESASTNQTSMYLCASRTTGAYEQYFGPGTRLTVT.

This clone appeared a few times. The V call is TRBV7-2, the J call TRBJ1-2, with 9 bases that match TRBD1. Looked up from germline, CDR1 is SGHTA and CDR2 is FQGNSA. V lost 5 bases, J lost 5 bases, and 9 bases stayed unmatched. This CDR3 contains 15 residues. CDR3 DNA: TGTGCCAGCAGCCCCTGGGGACAGGGACTTTATGGCTACACCTTC. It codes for CASSPWGQGLYGYTF. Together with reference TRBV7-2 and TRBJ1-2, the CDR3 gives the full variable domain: GAGVSQSPSNKVTEKGKDVELRCDPISGHTALYWYRQSLGQGLEFLIYFQGNSAPDKSGLPSDRFSAERTGGSVSTLTIQRTQQEDSAVYLCASSPWGQGLYGYTFGSGTRLTVV.

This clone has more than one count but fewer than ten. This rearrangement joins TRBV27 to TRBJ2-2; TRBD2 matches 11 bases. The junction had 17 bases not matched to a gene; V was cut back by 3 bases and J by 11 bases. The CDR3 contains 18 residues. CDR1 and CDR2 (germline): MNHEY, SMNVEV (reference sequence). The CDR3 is CASSFRFIRSSGRHELFF. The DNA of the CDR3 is TGTGCCAGCAGTTTCAGATTCATACGGTCTAGCGGGAGGCACGAGCTGTTTTTT.

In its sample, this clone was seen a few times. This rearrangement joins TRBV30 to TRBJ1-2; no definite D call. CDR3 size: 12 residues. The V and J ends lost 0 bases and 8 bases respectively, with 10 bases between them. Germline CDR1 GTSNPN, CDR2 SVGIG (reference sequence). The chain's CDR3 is CAWSVLTFGYTF. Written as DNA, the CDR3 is TGTGCCTGGAGTGTATTGACATTCGGCTACACCTTC.

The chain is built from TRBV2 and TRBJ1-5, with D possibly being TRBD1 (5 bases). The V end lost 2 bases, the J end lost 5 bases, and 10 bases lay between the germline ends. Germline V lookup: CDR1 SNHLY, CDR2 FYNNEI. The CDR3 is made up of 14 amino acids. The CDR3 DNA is TGTGCCAGCAGTGAACGGGGGGAGGATCAGCCCCAGCATTTT. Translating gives CASSERGEDQPQHF.

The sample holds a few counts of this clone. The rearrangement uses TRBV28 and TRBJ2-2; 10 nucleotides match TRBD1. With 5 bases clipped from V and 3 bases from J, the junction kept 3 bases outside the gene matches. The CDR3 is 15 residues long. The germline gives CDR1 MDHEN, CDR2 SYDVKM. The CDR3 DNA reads TGTGCCAGCAGTAAAGGGACAGGGGACACCGGGGAGCTGTTTTTT. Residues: CASSKGTGDTGELFF.

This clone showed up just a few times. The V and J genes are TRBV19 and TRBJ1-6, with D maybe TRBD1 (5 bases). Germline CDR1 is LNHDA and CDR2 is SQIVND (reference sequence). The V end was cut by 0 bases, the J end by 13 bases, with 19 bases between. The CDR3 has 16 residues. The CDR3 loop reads CASSIEVTGRVDPLHF. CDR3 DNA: TGTGCCAGTAGTATAGAGGTAACAGGACGGGTGGATCCCCTCCACTTT.

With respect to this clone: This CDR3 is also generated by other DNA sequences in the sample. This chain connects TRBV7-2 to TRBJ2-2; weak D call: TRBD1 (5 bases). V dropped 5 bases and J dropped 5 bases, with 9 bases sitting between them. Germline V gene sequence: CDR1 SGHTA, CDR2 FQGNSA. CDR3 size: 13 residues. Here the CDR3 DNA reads TGTGCCAGCAGCCCCAGGGTGACCGGGGAGCTGTTTTTT. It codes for CASSPRVTGELFF.

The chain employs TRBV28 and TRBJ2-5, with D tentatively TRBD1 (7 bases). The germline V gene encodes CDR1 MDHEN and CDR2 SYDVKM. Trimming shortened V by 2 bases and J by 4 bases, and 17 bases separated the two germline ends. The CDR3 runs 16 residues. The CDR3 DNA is TGTGCCAGCAGTTTACCCCTCCAGGGGGGCAGAGAGACCCAGTACTTC. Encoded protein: CASSLPLQGGRETQYF.

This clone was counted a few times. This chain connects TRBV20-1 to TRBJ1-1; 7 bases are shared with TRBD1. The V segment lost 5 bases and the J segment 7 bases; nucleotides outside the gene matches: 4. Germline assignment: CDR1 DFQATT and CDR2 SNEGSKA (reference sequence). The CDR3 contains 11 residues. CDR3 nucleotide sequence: TGCAGTGCTGCCCAGGGGGTTGAAGCTTTCTTT. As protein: CSAAQGVEAFF.

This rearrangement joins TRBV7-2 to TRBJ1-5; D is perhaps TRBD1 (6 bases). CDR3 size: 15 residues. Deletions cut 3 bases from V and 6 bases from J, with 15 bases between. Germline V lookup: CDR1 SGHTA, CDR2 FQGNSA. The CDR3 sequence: CASSFPGTLSQPQHF. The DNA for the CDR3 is TGTGCCAGCAGCTTTCCAGGGACATTAAGTCAGCCCCAGCATTTT.

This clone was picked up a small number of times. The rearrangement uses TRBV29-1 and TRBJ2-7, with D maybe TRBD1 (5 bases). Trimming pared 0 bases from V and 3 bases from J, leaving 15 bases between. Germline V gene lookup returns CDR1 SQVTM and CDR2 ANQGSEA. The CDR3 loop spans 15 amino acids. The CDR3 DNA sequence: TGCAGCGTTGAAGAAAGGGGTATTAAATACTACGAGCAGTACTTC. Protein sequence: CSVEERGIKYYEQYF.

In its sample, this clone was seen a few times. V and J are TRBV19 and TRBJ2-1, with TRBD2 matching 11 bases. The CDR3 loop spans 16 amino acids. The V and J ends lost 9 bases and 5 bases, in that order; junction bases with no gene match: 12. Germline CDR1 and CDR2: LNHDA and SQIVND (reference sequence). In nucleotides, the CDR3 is TGTGCCAGCCGTGGCCGTGGGACTAGCGGACACAATGAGCAGTTCTTC. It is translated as CASRGRGTSGHNEQFF.

Here the CDR3 DNA reads TGCGCCAGCAGCCAACACGGGATACCGAGCACAGATACGCAGTATTTT. Translated, it gives CASSQHGIPSTDTQYF. The J gene is TRBJ2-3, the V gene TRBV4-3, with a possible D match to TRBD2 (5 bases). V was cut by 2 bases and J by 0 bases, with 12 bases left in between. Germline V gene sequence: CDR1 LGHNA, CDR2 YSLEER. The CDR3 length is 16 residues.